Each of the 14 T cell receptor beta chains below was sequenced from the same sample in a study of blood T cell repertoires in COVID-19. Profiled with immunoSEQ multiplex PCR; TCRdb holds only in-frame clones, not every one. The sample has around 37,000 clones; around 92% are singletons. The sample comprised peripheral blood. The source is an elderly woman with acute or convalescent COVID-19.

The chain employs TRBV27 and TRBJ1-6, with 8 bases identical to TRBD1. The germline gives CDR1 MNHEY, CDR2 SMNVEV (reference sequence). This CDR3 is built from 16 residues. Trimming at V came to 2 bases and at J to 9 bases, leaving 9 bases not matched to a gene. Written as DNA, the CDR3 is TGTGCCAGCAGTTTAGAAGGGTGGACAGGGACTTCACCCCTCCACTTT. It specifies CASSLEGWTGTSPLHF.

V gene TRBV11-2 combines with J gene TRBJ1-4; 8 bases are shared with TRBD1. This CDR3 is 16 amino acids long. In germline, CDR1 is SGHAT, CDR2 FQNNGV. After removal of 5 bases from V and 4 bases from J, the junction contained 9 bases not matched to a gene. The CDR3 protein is CASSKRTGMGNEKLFF. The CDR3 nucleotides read TGTGCCAGCAGCAAGCGGACAGGGATGGGTAATGAAAAACTGTTTTTT.

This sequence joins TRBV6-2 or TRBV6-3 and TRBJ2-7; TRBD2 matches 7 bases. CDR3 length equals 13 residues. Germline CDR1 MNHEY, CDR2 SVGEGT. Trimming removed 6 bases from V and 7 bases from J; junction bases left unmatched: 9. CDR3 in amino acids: CASSSGTTLEQYF. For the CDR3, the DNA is TGTGCCAGCAGCTCCGGGACTACCCTTGAGCAGTACTTC.

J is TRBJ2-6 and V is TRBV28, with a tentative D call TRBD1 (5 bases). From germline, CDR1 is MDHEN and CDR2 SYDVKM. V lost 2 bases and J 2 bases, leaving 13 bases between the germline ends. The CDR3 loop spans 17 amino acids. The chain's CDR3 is CASSLNQGRAGANVLTF. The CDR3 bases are TGTGCCAGCAGTTTAAACCAGGGTCGCGCTGGGGCCAACGTCCTGACTTTC.

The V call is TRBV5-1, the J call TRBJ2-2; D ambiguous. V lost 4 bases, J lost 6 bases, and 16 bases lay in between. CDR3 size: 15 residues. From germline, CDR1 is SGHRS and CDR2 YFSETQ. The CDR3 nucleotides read TGCGCCAGCAGCCCCGGCCACGAGACACCCGGGGAGCTGTTTTTT. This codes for CASSPGHETPGELFF.

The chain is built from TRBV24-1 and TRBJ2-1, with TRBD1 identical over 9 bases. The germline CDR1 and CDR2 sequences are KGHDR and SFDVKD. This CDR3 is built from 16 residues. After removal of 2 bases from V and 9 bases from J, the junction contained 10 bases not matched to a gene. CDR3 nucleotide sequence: TGTGCCACCAGTGATTCAGGACAGGGGTGGCTGGGTGAGCAGTTCTTC. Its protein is CATSDSGQGWLGEQFF.

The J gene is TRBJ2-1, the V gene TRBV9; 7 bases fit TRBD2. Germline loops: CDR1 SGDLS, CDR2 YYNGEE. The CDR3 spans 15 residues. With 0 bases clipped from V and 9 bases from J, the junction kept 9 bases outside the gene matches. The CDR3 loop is CASSVEPGTGGEQFF. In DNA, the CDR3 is TGTGCCAGCAGCGTAGAGCCAGGTACGGGGGGTGAGCAGTTCTTC.

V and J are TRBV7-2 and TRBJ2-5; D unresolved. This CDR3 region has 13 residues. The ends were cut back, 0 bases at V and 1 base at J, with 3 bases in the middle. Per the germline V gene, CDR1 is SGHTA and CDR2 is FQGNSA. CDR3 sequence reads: CASSLAAQETQYF. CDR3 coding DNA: TGTGCCAGCAGCTTAGCGGCCCAAGAGACCCAGTACTTC.

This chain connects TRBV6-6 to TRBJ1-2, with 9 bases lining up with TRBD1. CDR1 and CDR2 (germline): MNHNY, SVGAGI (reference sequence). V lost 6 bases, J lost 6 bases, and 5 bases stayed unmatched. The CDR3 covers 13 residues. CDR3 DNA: TGTGCCAGCAGGAGGGACAGGGAAGATGGCTACACCTTC. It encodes CASRRDREDGYTF.

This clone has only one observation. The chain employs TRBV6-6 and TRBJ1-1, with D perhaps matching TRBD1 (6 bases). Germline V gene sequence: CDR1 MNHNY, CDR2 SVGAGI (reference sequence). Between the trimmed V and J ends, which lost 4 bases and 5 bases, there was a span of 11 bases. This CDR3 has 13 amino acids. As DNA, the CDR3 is TGTGCCAGCAGTTTTACAGGGACAACTGAAGCTTTCTTT. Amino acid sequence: CASSFTGTTEAFF.

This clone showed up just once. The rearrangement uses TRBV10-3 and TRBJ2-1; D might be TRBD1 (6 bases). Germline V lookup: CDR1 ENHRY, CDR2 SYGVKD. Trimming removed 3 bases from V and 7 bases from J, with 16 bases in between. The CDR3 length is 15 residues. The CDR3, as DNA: TGTGCCATCAGTGACGGGGTTAGGGGGTGGAATGAGCAGTTCTTC. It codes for CAISDGVRGWNEQFF.

This CDR3 is CASSQLGGTYEQYF. CDR3 nucleotides: TGTGCCAGCAGCCAGTTGGGGGGAACCTACGAGCAGTACTTC. The chain has TRBV3-1 (or the pseudogene TRBV3-2) and TRBJ2-7, with D perhaps matching TRBD2 (6 bases). Germline V CDR1 and CDR2: LGHDT, YNNKEL (reference sequence). The CDR3 consists of 14 residues. Deletions cut 3 bases from V and 2 bases from J, with 11 bases between.

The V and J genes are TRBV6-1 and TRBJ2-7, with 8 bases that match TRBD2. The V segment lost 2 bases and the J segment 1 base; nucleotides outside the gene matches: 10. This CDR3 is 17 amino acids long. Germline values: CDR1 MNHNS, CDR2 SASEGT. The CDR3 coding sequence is TGTGCCAGCAGTGAAAGGGGTACTAGCGGCTCTTCCTACGAGCAGTACTTC. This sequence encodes CASSERGTSGSSYEQYF.

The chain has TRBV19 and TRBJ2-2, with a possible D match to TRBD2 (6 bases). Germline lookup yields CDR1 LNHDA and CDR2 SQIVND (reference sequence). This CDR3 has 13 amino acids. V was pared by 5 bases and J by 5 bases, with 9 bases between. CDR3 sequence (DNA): TGTGCCAGTAGTCCGGGGAGGACCGGGGAGCTGTTTTTT. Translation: CASSPGRTGELFF.